The 9 T cell receptor beta chains listed next were all sequenced from one sample in a study of neurological immune-mediated disorders. TCRdb reanalysed the 5' RACE reads using MiXCR and keeps one entry per CDR3 protein. Among some 76,000 distinct CDR3 sequences listed, roughly 3% were seen once. The sequenced sample consisted of PBMCs. The receptors derive from a woman between 45 and 65 years old with multiple sclerosis.

There are many counts of this clonotype. The chain is built from TRBV20-1 and TRBJ1-6; possible D gene TRBD1, 6 bases. The V and J ends lost 2 bases and 10 bases respectively, with 15 bases between them. This CDR3 spans 14 amino acids. CDR1 and CDR2 (germline): DFQATT, SNEGSKA (reference sequence). The CDR3 DNA reads TGCAGTGCTAGATCATCTACAGGGTCATCACCCCTCCACTTT. This sequence encodes CSARSSTGSSPLHF.

This clonotype was observed at least ten times. The CDR3 bases are TGCGCCAGCAGCGGTGCCGGGACACCGGCCTTTGGCTACACCTTC. It translates to CASSGAGTPAFGYTF. This sequence joins TRBV5-1 and TRBJ1-2; tentative D call: TRBD1 (6 bases). Between the trimmed V and J ends, which lost 4 bases and 7 bases, there was a span of 20 bases. There are 15 residues in the CDR3. Per the germline V gene, CDR1 is SGHRS and CDR2 is YFSETQ.

This clonotype was picked up many times. The J gene is TRBJ2-3, the V gene TRBV7-2; 9 nucleotides match TRBD1. CDR1 is SGHTA, CDR2 FQGNSA, per germline. V shed 5 bases and J 6 bases; nucleotides not matched to a gene: 9. The length of the CDR3 is 15 residues. The CDR3 bases are TGTGCCAGCAGCCGCCCACAGGGGGCATCTGATACGCAGTATTTT. Its protein is CASSRPQGASDTQYF.

To note about this clonotype: A much larger clone lies one base from this, so it may be a read error. In this CDR3 the conserved last residue, phenylalanine or tryptophan, is missing, so a read error is likely. The V and J genes are TRBV20-1 and TRBJ1-5; the match to TRBD1 covers 10 bases. Losses at the gene ends were 5 bases for V and 6 bases for J; bases not matched to a gene: 4. Germline V gene data show CDR1 as DFQATT and CDR2 as SNEGSKA (reference sequence). The CDR3 is 13 residues long. CDR3 DNA sequence: TGCAGTGCTGCCGGACAGGGGGGTCAGCCCCAGCATTTA. Amino acids: CSAAGQGGQPQHL.

There are many counts of this clonotype. This sequence joins TRBV6-6 and TRBJ2-7; 8 nucleotides line up with TRBD1. CDR1 is MNHNY, CDR2 SVGAGI, per germline (reference sequence). CDR3 size: 14 residues. V shed 2 bases, J shed 6 bases, and the junction held 6 bases outside the gene matches. CDR3 nucleotide sequence: TGTGCCAGCAGTTACGGGCAGGGGGCGAGCGAGCAGTACTTC. As protein: CASSYGQGASEQYF.

This clonotype was seen many times. This sequence joins TRBV7-9 and TRBJ1-1; D is uncertain. Germline CDR1 reads SEHNR; CDR2 reads FQNEAQ (reference sequence). The CDR3 sequence is 12 residues long. V was shortened by 3 bases and J by 2 bases, with 4 bases between the two germline ends. The CDR3, as DNA: TGTGCCAGCAGCTTTCCCAACACTGAAGCTTTCTTT. Encoded protein: CASSFPNTEAFF.

This clonotype occurred many times. This sequence joins TRBV7-9 and TRBJ2-1; 11 positions agree with TRBD1. This CDR3 region has 16 residues. The germline gives CDR1 SEHNR, CDR2 FQNEAQ (reference sequence). With 4 bases clipped from V and 4 bases from J, the junction kept 6 bases outside the gene matches. The DNA of the CDR3 is TGTGCCAGCAGCTGGGTTGGGACAGGGGGTTACAATGAGCAGTTCTTC. Its protein product is CASSWVGTGGYNEQFF.

This clonotype was counted many times. The gene calls are TRBV7-2 and TRBJ2-6; maybe TRBD2 (5 bases). The V gene lost 5 bases and the J gene lost 0 bases, with 14 bases spanning the gap. This CDR3 is built from 17 residues. Germline-derived CDR1 and CDR2 are SGHTA and FQGNSA. CDR3 nucleotides: TGTGCCAGCAGCACGACTACCCTCCGCTCTGGGGCCAACGTCCTGACTTTC. Translation: CASSTTTLRSGANVLTF.

This clonotype was seen repeatedly, ten times or more. V gene TRBV29-1 combines with J gene TRBJ2-3, with D perhaps TRBD1 (7 bases). Germline CDR1 is SQVTM and CDR2 is ANQGSEA. Trimming cost V 7 bases and J 2 bases, with 13 bases left between them. CDR3 length equals 13 residues. The CDR3 region is CSAEGADTDTQYF. The DNA of the CDR3 is TGCAGCGCGGAGGGGGCGGACACAGATACGCAGTATTTT.